Included here is one T cell receptor (beta chain) sequence, with context. No cognate antigen has been identified for it. No base quality information exists; no much larger clone differs at one position. These data belong to a study of tumor-infiltrating lymphocytes in localized non-small cell lung cancer (TCRdb year 2021). A note on the overall study: Patients whose samples were collected after neoadjuvant chemotherapy, as well as both smokers and never-smokers and several histologies, were included in the cohort. The overall ICON cohort comprised over 140 surgical patients with localized non-small cell lung cancer whose tumors were resected. The same patients underwent several integrated assays, with TCR sequencing performed together with flow cytometry, multiplex immunofluorescence, RNA-seq, exome sequencing and proteomics. From each patient came resected tumor tissue plus uninvolved lung tissue from that same patient, and the uninvolved lung tissue was described as non-adjacent to the tumor. For roughly 56 patients, immunoSEQ T-cell fraction was compared between paired tumor and uninvolved lung. Study-level results and caveats: Assay coverage varied across patients depending on available tissue quantity, so only a subset of the cohort had TCR sequencing. No association of tumor T-cell fraction from TCR sequencing with recurrence-free survival was found (p = 0.61). In line with immunofluorescence CD3 counts, TCRbeta sequencing supported higher T cell infiltration in tumors compared with uninvolved lung tissue. Because different pieces of the same tissue were used for different assays, technical variation could not be separated from intratumor heterogeneity. TCR-derived T-cell fraction did not differ between the flow cytometry-defined immunotypes IM1 (good prognosis) and IM2 (poor prognosis).

V and J lose 6 bases and 8 bases, and a span of 22 bases separates them. For CDR1 and CDR2, the germline V gene lists MDHEN and SYDVKM. The CDR3 numbers 16 residues from cysteine through phenylalanine. Only the CDR3 DNA stays, 48 bases, in frame from base 1. Enrollment in ICON was initiated in early 2016, and the last patient was enrolled in late 2018. A subcohort of 76 patients provided fresh tumor and matched uninvolved tissue for in-depth immune analyses, with TCR sequencing among those analyses. DNA for TCR sequencing was isolated from bulk tissue, and no cell sorting was done. The T-cell fraction in tumor and uninvolved lung tissue was provided by TCR sequencing with the immunoSEQ assay. The published analysis was carried out like this. For survival analysis, patients were split into high (upper tertile) and low (lower two tertiles) T-cell fraction groups and compared by log-rank test. A signed-rank test was used to test differences in T-cell fraction between paired tumor and uninvolved lung samples. Here the immuneACCESS table is served through TCRdb, limited to in-frame sequences with V and J called. Missing clones are a known gap in these copies; in checked studies unresolved V genes cover under half, and the rest lacks a known reason. D and trimming come from the DNA, and the V and J calls and clone size come from that table. For this sample there are roughly 16,000 clones; 65% to 85% appear just once. Together, the top ten hold approximately 5.4% of the sample.

This clonotype was sampled from a human donor with non-small cell lung cancer. Sequencing was carried out using lung tumor tissue. The chain is assembled from TRBV28 and TRBJ2-2; the D call is tentative, TRBD1 or TRBD2, as each matches 6 bases. The CDR3 region reads CASSQGGLSQRGELFF. The bases read TGTGCCAGCAGCCAAGGGGGACTCAGTCAACGGGGGGAGCTGTTTTTT.